This T cell receptor (beta chain) was identified during a study of T-cell reconstitution after alpha-beta-depleted transplantation in children. Study conclusions and caveats: By about two months after transplant, alpha-beta T cells reportedly arose from several hundred graft clones that had expanded.

This clonotype was found a few times. Its specificity is unknown. Germline V CDR1 and CDR2: DFQATT, SNEGSKA (reference sequence). Trimming pared 2 bases from V and 6 bases from J, leaving 10 bases between. The CDR3 is 13 residues long. Unique molecular identifiers were used to barcode this TCRbeta library. TCRdb passed the PCR reads through MiXCR, listing each CDR3 protein once. The profile shows 500,000 to 750,000 distinct CDR3 sequences, around 27% of them singletons. The source material was PBMCs, sampled before TCRalphabeta/CD19-depleted stem cell transplant. The sequence came from a boy younger than two with Wiskott-Aldrich syndrome, due to receive a stem cell transplant. The V call is TRBV20-1, the J call TRBJ2-2; no definite D call. CDR3 nucleotides: TGCAGTGCTAGATTTCAGGCCGCCGGGGAGCTGTTTTTT. This translates into CSARFQAAGELFF.